A selection of T cell receptor beta chains follows, all from one sample in a study of B cell selection in AIRE deficiency. Profiling relied on immunoSEQ multiplex PCR, and the TCRdb table lists in-frame clones only, not all of them. The sample shows roughly 18,000 clones, 93% of them seen only once. Sequenced sample: CD4+CD25+ Tregs sorted from PBMCs. The receptors come from a human donor in good health. Each CDR3 is given with its conserved first and last residue. A D gene is named only where the DNA matches it firmly. Clone size is given for some rows only: seen once, a few or many times, or a class if the clone is expanded.

j_call d_call clone_size v_call cdr3_nt cdr3_aa
TRBJ2-5 TRBD2 - TRBV4-1 TGCGCCAGCAGCCGGACTAGCGGAGTCCAAGAGACCCAGTACTTC CASSRTSGVQETQYF
TRBJ2-7 - - TRBV2 TGTGCCAGCAGTGACAAGGGCTACGAGCAGTACTTC CASSDKGYEQYF
TRBJ2-3 - - TRBV7-2 TGTGCCAGCAGCTTATGGGGGAGGGGGGGCGCCGGTACGCAGTATTTT CASSLWGRGGAGTQYF
TRBJ1-2 - - TRBV7-8 TGTGCCAGCAGCTTAGGGGGCAGGGCCTATGGCTACACCTTC CASSLGGRAYGYTF
TRBJ2-5 - - TRBV5-6 TGTGCCAGCAGCTTGTACGGGGGATTGAGGGAGACCCAGTACTTC CASSLYGGLRETQYF
TRBJ2-3 - - TRBV14 TGTGCCAGCAGCCTATACACAGGGACTACGCAGTATTTT CASSLYTGTTQYF
TRBJ1-1 - - TRBV5-4 TGTGCCAGCAGCCTCTTTTTAGCTTACACTGAAGCTTTCTTT CASSLFLAYTEAFF
TRBJ1-2 TRBD1 - TRBV5-1 TGCGCCAGCAGCTTCGATCCGGTCCAGGGGGGCACCTTC CASSFDPVQGGTF
TRBJ2-1 - - TRBV9 TGTGCCAGCAGCGTACAACTCTACAATGAGCAGTTCTTC CASSVQLYNEQFF
TRBJ1-2 - - TRBV29-1 TGCAGCGTTGTAGGAGGGGCCGGCTACACCTTC CSVVGGAGYTF
TRBJ2-1 TRBD1 - TRBV7-2 TGTGCCAGCAGACAACGGACAGGCAATGAGCAGTTCTTC CASRQRTGNEQFF
TRBJ2-3 - - TRBV7-2 TGTGCCAGCAGCCCTCCGCCCGGGGCTAACACAGATACGCAGTATTTT CASSPPPGANTDTQYF
TRBJ1-2 - - TRBV7-9 TGTGCCAGCAGCCCCCCCAACTCCGGTGGCTACACCTTC CASSPPNSGGYTF
TRBJ2-1 - once TRBV5-8 TGTGCCAGCAGCCTCACAGGAGGGTACAATGAGCAGTTCTTC CASSLTGGYNEQFF
TRBJ1-6 - - TRBV7-2 TGTGCCAGTGGGGGCGGGCCGGGAGTTAATTCACCCCTCCACTTT CASGGGPGVNSPLHF
TRBJ2-1 - - TRBV2 TGTGCCAGCATCCTGGCCGACTACAATGAGCAGTTCTTC CASILADYNEQFF
TRBJ1-4 - - TRBV5-1 TGCGCCAGCAGCTCACAATCACGGGGAGGTGAAAAACTGTTCTTT CASSSQSRGGEKLFF
TRBJ1-5 - - TRBV18 TGTGCCAGCTCACCACAAGGGAATCAGCCCCAGCATTTT CASSPQGNQPQHF
TRBJ2-1 - - TRBV18 TGTGCCAGCTCACCATTGGCGGGGAGCTCCTACAATGAGCAGTTCTTC CASSPLAGSSYNEQFF
TRBJ2-3 TRBD2 - TRBV4-3 TGCGCCAGCAGCCACCTACCGGGACTAGCGGGAGGGCTGGGGGATACGCAGTATTTT CASSHLPGLAGGLGDTQYF
TRBJ2-2 TRBD2 - TRBV6-5 TGTGCCAGCAGTAAGGGGACTAGCGGCACCGGGGAGCTGTTTTTT CASSKGTSGTGELFF
TRBJ1-2 - once TRBV19 TGTGCCAGTAGTATTGTGGGCAGGGACTATGGCTACACCTTC CASSIVGRDYGYTF
TRBJ2-2 TRBD2 - TRBV11-3 TGTGCCAGCAGCAGATCTAGCGGGAGTAACACCGGGGAGCTGTTTTTT CASSRSSGSNTGELFF
TRBJ2-1 TRBD2 - TRBV7-9 TGTGCCAGCAGCCCCCAGACTAGCCTTGAGCAGTTCTTC CASSPQTSLEQFF
TRBJ2-5 TRBD1 - TRBV6-5 TGTGCCAGCAGGGACAGGGGACGAGAGACCCAGTACTTC CASRDRGRETQYF
TRBJ1-2 - - TRBV28 TGTGCCAGCAGTTTCGGGGCGTCGAGGGGGGTCTATGGCTACACCTTC CASSFGASRGVYGYTF
TRBJ2-2 TRBD2 - TRBV5-6 TGTGCCAGCAGCTTGGCCATTCTAGCGGGAGGTCTCAACACCGGGGAGCTGTTTTTT CASSLAILAGGLNTGELFF
TRBJ2-2 TRBD1 - TRBV19 TGTGCCAGTAGTATGACAGGGGGCGCAGGAACCGGGGAGCTGTTTTTT CASSMTGGAGTGELFF
TRBJ2-1 TRBD2 - TRBV18 TGTGCCAGCTCAACTCTAGCGGGAGAGAGTGAGCAGTTCTTC CASSTLAGESEQFF
TRBJ2-1 TRBD1 - TRBV28 TGTGCCAGCAAACCACCGACAGGGGACGCCTACAATGAGCAGTTCTTC CASKPPTGDAYNEQFF
TRBJ2-3 - - TRBV6-5 TGTGCCAGCAGCCCATCCGGGATCACCACAGATACGCAGTATTTT CASSPSGITTDTQYF
TRBJ2-1 - once TRBV28 TGTGCCAGCAGCCCTAACGGATATGAGGGGTACAATGAGCAGTTCTTC CASSPNGYEGYNEQFF
TRBJ2-4 TRBD2 - TRBV7-9 TGTGCCAGCAGCTTAGCTGGCGGGGGGAGGGACATTCAGTACTTC CASSLAGGGRDIQYF
TRBJ2-3 - - TRBV27 TGTGCCAGCAGTCCCAACACAGATACGCAGTATTTT CASSPNTDTQYF
TRBJ1-5 TRBD1 - TRBV18 TGTGCCAGCTCACTAACCCGGGACAGCTATAGCAATCAGCCCCAGCATTTT CASSLTRDSYSNQPQHF
TRBJ2-2 - - TRBV5-1 TGCGCCAGCAGCGTGGGACCATTAAACACCGGGGAGCTGTTTTTT CASSVGPLNTGELFF
TRBJ2-1 TRBD2 - TRBV5-1 TGCGCCTCCCGGGCGGCTAGCGGGGGGAATGAGCAGTTCTTC CASRAASGGNEQFF
TRBJ1-2 TRBD1 - TRBV5-5 TGTGCCAGCAGCCAGGGACAGGGGGCGCGACAAGGCTACACCTTC CASSQGQGARQGYTF
TRBJ2-5 TRBD2 - TRBV6-5 TGTGCCAGCGGACTAGCGGGAGTGGAGACCCAGTACTTC CASGLAGVETQYF
TRBJ2-3 TRBD2 - TRBV6-5 TGTGCCAGCAGACGGGACTACACAGATACGCAGTATTTT CASRRDYTDTQYF
TRBJ2-1 - - TRBV7-3 TGTGCCAGCAGCCGTGCCCCTCCGTATGAGCAGTTCTTC CASSRAPPYEQFF
TRBJ2-7 TRBD2 - TRBV5-1 TGCGCCAGCAACGGGGGGGTAAAGGGCGAGCAGTACTTC CASNGGVKGEQYF
TRBJ2-7 TRBD2 - TRBV5-1 TGCGCCAGCAACTACGGACTAGCGGGAGAAACGCGCGAGCAGTACTTC CASNYGLAGETREQYF
TRBJ2-7 - - TRBV11-2 TGTGCCAGCAGCTCAATGACTAGACTCGAGCAGTACTTC CASSSMTRLEQYF
TRBJ2-5 - - TRBV5-8 TGTGCCAGCAGCTTGAGAGTAAAGGAGACCCAGTACTTC CASSLRVKETQYF
TRBJ2-3 - - TRBV5-4 TGTGCCAGCAGGCCCTTAAACACAGATACGCAGTATTTT CASRPLNTDTQYF
TRBJ2-1 - - TRBV25-1 TGTGCCAGCAGTGAATTGGACATCGGCTACAATGAGCAGTTCTTC CASSELDIGYNEQFF
TRBJ2-2 - - TRBV6-6 TGTGCCAGCAGTTACGACACCGGGGAGCTGTTTTTT CASSYDTGELFF
TRBJ1-2 - - TRBV28 TGTGCCAGCACATTTGCAGGTCTTCTGTATGGCTACACCTTC CASTFAGLLYGYTF
TRBJ1-1 - - TRBV5-4 TGTGCCAGCAGCTTGGGGCAGGGGCATGCTTTCTTT CASSLGQGHAFF
TRBJ1-1 TRBD1 - TRBV28 TGTGCCAGCAGCGGACAGGGAAGGACTGAAGCTTTCTTT CASSGQGRTEAFF
TRBJ1-1 - - TRBV2 TGTGCCAGCAGCCGGGGGATAGGTACTGAAGCTTTCTTT CASSRGIGTEAFF
TRBJ2-7 TRBD2 - TRBV9 TGTGCCAGCAGCCCTGGGGGGACTAGCGGCAACGAGCAGTACTTC CASSPGGTSGNEQYF
TRBJ1-1 - - TRBV6-1 TGTGCCAGCAGTGACAGGGGGAACACTGAAGCTTTCTTT CASSDRGNTEAFF
TRBJ2-1 TRBD1 - TRBV9 TGTGCCAGCAGCTCCGACGTTAGGGGGCCCTCCTACAATGAGCAGTTCTTC CASSSDVRGPSYNEQFF
TRBJ2-7 TRBD2 - TRBV28 TGTGCCAGCAGTGCCACCGGGCTAGCGGGGACCTACGAGCAGTACTTC CASSATGLAGTYEQYF